This entry lists 3 T cell receptor beta chains sequenced from one sample in a study of tumor and adjacent non-tumor tissue in lung cancer (dated by TCRdb to the late 2010s). Libraries were built with multiplex PCR. Sequenced on an Illumina HiSeq 2500. TCRbeta libraries were built by three rounds of nested PCR using primers (Table S4), following protocols modified from ARM-PCR. The public sequencing data were trimmed at Q25 with fastp and processed into clonotypes with MiXCR by TCRdb, which kept only in-frame beta chains. Rows merge per CDR3 protein into single entries with the most common DNA and genes. A total of tens of thousands of distinct CDR3 sequences appear in this sample, less than 75% of them only once. The ten largest make up about a quarter of the sample. RNA was isolated from bulk unsorted tissue, and RNA quality was assessed with a NanoDrop ND-1000 and an Agilent 2100. Distant non-tumor tissue taken more than 3 cm from the tumor edge was used as the normal lung sample.

Specimen: distant non-tumor lung tissue. These receptors all stem from a woman aged 45-65 years with non-small cell lung cancer.

Remarks on this clonotype: The CDR3 ends on some other residue instead of the conserved phenylalanine or tryptophan, so this is likely a read error. The genes are TRBV6-2 or TRBV6-3 and TRBJ2-1, with a tentative D call TRBD1 (5 bases). Deletions cut 7 bases from V and 7 bases from J, with 23 bases between. The CDR3 contains 16 residues. CDR1 is MNHEY, CDR2 SVGEGT, per germline. CDR3 in DNA: TGTGCCAGCAATCCCTTCGACAGTCCTTTTTGGAATGAGCAGTTCCTC. The encoded protein is CASNPFDSPFWNEQFL.

As to this clonotype: The germline gene is not matched at one end of the junction; a read error may be the cause. The V gene is TRBV11-1, the J gene TRBJ2-1; D unclear. CDR1 and CDR2 (germline): SGHAT, FQDESV (reference sequence). The CDR3 consists of 13 residues. The CDR3 bases are TGTGCCAGTAGCTTACCTCCGTTGGATGAGCAGTCCTTC. Translation: CASSLPPLDEQSF. The variable domain in full, with the rest retrieved from reference TRBV11-1 and TRBJ2-1, is EAEVAQSPRYKITEKSQAVAFWCDPISGHATLYWYRQILGQGPELLVQFQDESVVDDSQLPKDRFSAERLKGVDSTLKIQPAELGDSAMYLCASSLPPLDEQSFGPGTRLTVL.

For this clonotype: Germline and junction disagree at one end, which may indicate a read error. The rearrangement joins TRBV14 to TRBJ1-2, with no clear D. Germline V CDR1 and CDR2: SGHDN, FVKESK. The CDR3 consists of 13 residues. CDR3 residues: CAGSRLRAYGYTF. The CDR3 region has the DNA TGTGCCGGCAGCCGACTGCGGGCCTATGGCTACACCTTC.